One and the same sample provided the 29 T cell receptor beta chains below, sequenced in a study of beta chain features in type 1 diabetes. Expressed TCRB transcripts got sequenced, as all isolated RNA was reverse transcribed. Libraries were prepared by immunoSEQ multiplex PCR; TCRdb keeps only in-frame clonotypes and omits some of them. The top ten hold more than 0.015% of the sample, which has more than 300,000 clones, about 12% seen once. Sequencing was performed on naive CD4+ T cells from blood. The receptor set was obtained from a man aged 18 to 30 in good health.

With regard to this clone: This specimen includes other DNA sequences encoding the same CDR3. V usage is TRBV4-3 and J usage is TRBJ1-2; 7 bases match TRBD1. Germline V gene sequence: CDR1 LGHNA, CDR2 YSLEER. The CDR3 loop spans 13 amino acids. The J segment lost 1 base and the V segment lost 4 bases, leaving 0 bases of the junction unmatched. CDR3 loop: CASSRDSNYGYTF. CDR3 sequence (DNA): TGCGCCAGCAGCCGGGACAGTAACTATGGCTACACCTTC.

The CDR3 DNA is TGTGCCAGCAAGATTAATCCGGACAGGGGCTATGGCTACACCTTC. Its translation: CASKINPDRGYGYTF. The V gene is TRBV6-5, the J gene TRBJ1-2, with 9 positions matching TRBD1. V dropped 7 bases and J dropped 4; count of bases not matched to a gene: 10. The CDR3 has 15 residues. Germline V gene sequence: CDR1 MNHEY, CDR2 SVGAGI.

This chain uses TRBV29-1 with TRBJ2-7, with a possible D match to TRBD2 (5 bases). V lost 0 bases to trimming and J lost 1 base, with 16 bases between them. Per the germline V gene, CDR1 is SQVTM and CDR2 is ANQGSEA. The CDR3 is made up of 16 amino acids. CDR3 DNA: TGCAGCGTTGAAGAAGAATTCCGGGGATGGTCCTACGAGCAGTACTTC. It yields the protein CSVEEEFRGWSYEQYF.

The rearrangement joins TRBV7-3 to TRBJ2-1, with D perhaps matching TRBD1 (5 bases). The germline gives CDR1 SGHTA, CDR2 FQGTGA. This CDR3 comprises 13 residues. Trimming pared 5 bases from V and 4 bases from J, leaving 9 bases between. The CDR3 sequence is CASSLDTYNEQFF. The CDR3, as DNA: TGTGCCAGCAGCCTGGACACATACAATGAGCAGTTCTTC. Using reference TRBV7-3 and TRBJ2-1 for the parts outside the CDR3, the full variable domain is GAGVSQTPSNKVTEKGKYVELRCDPISGHTALYWYRQSLGQGPEFLIYFQGTGAADDSGLPNDRFFAVRPEGSVSTLKIQRTERGDSAVYLCASSLDTYNEQFFGPGTRLTVL.

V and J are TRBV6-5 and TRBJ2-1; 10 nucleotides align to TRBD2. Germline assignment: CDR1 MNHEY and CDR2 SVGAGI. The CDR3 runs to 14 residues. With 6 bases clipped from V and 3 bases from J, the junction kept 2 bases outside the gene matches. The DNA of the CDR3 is TGTGCCAGCAGCCGACTAGCGGGCTACAATGAGCAGTTCTTC. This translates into CASSRLAGYNEQFF.

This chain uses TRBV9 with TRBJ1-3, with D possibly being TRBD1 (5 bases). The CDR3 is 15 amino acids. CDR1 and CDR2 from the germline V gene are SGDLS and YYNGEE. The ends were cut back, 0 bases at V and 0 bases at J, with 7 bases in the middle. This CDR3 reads CASSVGQLSGNTIYF. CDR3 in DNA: TGTGCCAGCAGCGTAGGACAGCTCTCTGGAAACACCATATATTTT.

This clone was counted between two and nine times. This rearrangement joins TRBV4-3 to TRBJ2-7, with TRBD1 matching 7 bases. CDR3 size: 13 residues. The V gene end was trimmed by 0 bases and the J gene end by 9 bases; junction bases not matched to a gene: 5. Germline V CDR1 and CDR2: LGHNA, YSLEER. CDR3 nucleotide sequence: TGCGCCAGCAGCCAAGAGACAGGGCTTGGGCAGTACTTC. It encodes CASSQETGLGQYF.

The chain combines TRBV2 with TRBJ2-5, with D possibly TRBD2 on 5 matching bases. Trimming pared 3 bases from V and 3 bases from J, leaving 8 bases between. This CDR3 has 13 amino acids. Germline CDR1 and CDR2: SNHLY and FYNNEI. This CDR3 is CASSEDLKETQYF. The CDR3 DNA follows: TGTGCCAGCAGTGAGGACTTGAAAGAGACCCAGTACTTC. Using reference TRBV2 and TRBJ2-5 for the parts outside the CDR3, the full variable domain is EPEVTQTPSHQVTQMGQEVILRCVPISNHLYFYWYRQILGQKVEFLVSFYNNEISEKSEIFDDQFSVERPDGSNFTLKIRSTKLEDSAMYFCASSEDLKETQYFGPGTRLLVL.

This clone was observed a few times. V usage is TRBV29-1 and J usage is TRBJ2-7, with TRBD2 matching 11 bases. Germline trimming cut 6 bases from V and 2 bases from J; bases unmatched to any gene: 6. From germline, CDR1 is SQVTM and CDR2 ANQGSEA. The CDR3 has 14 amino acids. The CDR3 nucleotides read TGCAGCGTCTCGATACTAGCGGGGGCCTACGAGCAGTACTTC. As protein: CSVSILAGAYEQYF.

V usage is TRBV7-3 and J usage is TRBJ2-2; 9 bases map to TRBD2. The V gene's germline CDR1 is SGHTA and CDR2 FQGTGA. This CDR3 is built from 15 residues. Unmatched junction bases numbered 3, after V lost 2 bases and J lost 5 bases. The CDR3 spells CASSLGLAGTGELFF. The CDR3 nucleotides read TGTGCCAGCAGCTTAGGGCTAGCGGGAACCGGGGAGCTGTTTTTT. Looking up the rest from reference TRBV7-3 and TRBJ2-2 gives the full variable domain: GAGVSQTPSNKVTEKGKYVELRCDPISGHTALYWYRQSLGQGPEFLIYFQGTGAADDSGLPNDRFFAVRPEGSVSTLKIQRTERGDSAVYLCASSLGLAGTGELFFGEGSRLTVL.

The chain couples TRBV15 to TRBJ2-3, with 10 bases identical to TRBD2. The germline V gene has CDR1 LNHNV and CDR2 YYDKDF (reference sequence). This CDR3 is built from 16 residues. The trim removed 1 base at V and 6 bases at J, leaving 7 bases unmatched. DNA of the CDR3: TGTGCCACCAGCAGAGCAGCGGGGGGGGGCTATGATACGCAGTATTTT. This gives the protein CATSRAAGGGYDTQYF.

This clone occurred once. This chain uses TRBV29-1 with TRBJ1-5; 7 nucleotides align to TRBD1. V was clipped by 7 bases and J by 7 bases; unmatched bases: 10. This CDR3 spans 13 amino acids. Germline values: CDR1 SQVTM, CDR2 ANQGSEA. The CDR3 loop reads CSAAGTVGQPQHF. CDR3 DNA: TGCAGCGCGGCAGGGACAGTTGGGCAGCCCCAGCATTTT.

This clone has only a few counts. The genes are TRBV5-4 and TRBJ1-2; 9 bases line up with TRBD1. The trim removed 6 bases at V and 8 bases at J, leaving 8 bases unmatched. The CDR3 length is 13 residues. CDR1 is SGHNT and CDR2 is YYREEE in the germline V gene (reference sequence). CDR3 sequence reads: CASTAQGAKGYTF. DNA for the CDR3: TGTGCCAGCACCGCACAGGGGGCGAAGGGCTACACCTTC.

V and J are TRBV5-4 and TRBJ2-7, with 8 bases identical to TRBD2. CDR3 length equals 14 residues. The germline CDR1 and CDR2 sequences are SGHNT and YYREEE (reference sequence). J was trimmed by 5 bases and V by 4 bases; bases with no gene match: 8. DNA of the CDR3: TGTGCCAGCAGCCCTCGGGGGGGGCGCAACGAGCAGTACTTC. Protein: CASSPRGGRNEQYF.

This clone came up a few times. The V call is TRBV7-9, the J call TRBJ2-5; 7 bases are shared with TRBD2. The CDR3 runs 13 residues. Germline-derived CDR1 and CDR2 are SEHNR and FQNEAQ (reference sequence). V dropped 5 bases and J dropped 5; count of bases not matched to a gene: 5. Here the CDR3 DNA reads TGTGCCAGCAGCCTACTAGCGTTGGAGACCCAGTACTTC. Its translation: CASSLLALETQYF.

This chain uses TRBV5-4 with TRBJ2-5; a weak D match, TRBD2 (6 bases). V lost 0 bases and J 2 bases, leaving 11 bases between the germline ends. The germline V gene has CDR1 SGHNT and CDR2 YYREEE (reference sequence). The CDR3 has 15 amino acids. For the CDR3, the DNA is TGTGCCAGCAGCTTGGATTTTAGCGGTCAAGAGACCCAGTACTTC. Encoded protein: CASSLDFSGQETQYF. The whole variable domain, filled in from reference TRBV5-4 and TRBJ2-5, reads ETGVTQSPTHLIKTRGQQVTLRCSSQSGHNTVSWYQQALGQGPQFIFQYYREEENGRGNFPPRFSGLQFPNYSSELNVNALELDDSALYLCASSLDFSGQETQYFGPGTRLLVL.

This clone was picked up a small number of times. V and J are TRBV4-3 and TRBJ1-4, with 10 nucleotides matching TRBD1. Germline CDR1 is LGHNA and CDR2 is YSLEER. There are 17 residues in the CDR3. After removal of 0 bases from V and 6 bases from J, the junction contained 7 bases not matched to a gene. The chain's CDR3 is CASSQDSFGTGDEKLFF. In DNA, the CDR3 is TGCGCCAGCAGCCAAGATAGTTTTGGGACAGGGGATGAAAAACTGTTTTTT.

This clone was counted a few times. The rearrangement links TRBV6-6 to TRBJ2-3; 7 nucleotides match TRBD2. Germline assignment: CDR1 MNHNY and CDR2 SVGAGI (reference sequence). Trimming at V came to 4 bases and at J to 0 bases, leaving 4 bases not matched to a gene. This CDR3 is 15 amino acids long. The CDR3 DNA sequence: TGTGCCAGCAGTTCGGGACTAACTAGCACAGATACGCAGTATTTT. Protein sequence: CASSSGLTSTDTQYF.

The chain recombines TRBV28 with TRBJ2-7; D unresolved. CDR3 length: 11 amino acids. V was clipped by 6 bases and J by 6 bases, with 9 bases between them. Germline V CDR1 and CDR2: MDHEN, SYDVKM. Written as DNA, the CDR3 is TGTGCCAGCAGCCCCAGGTTCGAGCAGTACTTC. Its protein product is CASSPRFEQYF.

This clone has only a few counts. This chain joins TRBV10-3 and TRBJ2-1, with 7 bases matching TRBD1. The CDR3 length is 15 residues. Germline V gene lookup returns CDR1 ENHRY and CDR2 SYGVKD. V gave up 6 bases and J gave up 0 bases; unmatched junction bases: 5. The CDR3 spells CAISRDSGSYNEQFF. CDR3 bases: TGTGCCATCAGCCGGGACAGCGGCTCCTACAATGAGCAGTTCTTC.

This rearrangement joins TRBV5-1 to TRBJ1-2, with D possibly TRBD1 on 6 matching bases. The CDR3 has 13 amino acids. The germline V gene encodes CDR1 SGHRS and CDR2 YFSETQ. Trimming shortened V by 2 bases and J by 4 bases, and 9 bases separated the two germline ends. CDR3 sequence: CASSFRQAYGYTF. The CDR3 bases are TGCGCCAGCAGCTTTCGACAGGCCTATGGCTACACCTTC.

CDR3 protein: CASSRPGQSSYNEQFF. In DNA, the CDR3 is TGTGCCAGCTCGCGGCCGGGACAGAGCTCCTACAATGAGCAGTTCTTC. The chain couples TRBV18 to TRBJ2-1; 7 nucleotides line up with TRBD1. CDR1 is KGHSH and CDR2 is LQKENI in the germline V gene. V gave up 6 bases and J gave up 0 bases; unmatched junction bases: 8. The CDR3 is made up of 16 amino acids.

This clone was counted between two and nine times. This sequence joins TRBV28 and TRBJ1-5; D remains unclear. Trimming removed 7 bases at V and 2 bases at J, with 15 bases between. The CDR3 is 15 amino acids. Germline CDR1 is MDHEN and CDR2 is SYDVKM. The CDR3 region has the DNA TGTGCCAGCACGGACCGGCCCGGGGGCAATCAGCCCCAGCATTTT. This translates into CASTDRPGGNQPQHF.

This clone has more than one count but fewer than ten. DNA of the CDR3: TGTGCCTGGAGTGTCCCCGGTGGTGTGAGGGGGCAGCTGTTTTTT. Its protein product is CAWSVPGGVRGQLFF. The rearrangement links TRBV30 to TRBJ2-2; TRBD1 aligns across 7 bases. The CDR3 runs 15 residues. Germline CDR1 and CDR2: GTSNPN and SVGIG (reference sequence). J was trimmed by 12 bases and V by 0 bases; bases with no gene match: 13.

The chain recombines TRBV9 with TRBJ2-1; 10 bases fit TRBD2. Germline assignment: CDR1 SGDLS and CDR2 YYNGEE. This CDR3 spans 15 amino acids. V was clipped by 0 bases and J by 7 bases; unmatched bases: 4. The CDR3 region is CASSVDSGRYNEQFF. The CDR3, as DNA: TGTGCCAGCAGCGTAGATAGCGGGAGGTATAATGAGCAGTTCTTC.

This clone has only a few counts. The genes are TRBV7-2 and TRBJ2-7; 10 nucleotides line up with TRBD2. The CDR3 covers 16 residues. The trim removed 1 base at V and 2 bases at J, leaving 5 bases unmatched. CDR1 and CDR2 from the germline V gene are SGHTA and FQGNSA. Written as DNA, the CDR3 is TGTGCCAGCAGCTTAGTTTCTAGCGGGAGTACCTACGAGCAGTACTTC. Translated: CASSLVSSGSTYEQYF.

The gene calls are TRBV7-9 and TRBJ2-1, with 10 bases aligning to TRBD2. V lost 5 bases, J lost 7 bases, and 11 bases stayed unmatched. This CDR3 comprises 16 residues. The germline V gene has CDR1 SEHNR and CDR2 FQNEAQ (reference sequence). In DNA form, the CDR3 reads TGTGCCAGCAGCCCAACCCCTAGCGGGGGTAGGAATGAGCAGTTCTTC. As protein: CASSPTPSGGRNEQFF. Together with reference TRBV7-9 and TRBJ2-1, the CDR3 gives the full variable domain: DTGVSQNPRHKITKRGQNVTFRCDPISEHNRLYWYRQTLGQGPEFLTYFQNEAQLEKSRLLSDRFSAERPKGSFSTLEIQRTEQGDSAMYLCASSPTPSGGRNEQFFGPGTRLTVL.

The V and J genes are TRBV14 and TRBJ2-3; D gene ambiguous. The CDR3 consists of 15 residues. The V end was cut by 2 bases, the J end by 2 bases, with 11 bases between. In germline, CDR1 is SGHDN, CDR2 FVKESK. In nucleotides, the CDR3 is TGTGCCAGCAGCCAAAAGGAGAGACCCACAGATACGCAGTATTTT. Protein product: CASSQKERPTDTQYF.

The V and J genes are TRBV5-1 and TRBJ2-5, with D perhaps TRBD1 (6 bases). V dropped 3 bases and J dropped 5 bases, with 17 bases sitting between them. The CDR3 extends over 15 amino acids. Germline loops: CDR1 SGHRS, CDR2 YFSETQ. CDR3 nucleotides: TGCGCCAGCAGCTCGCTGACAGGATTATGGGAGACCCAGTACTTC. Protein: CASSSLTGLWETQYF.